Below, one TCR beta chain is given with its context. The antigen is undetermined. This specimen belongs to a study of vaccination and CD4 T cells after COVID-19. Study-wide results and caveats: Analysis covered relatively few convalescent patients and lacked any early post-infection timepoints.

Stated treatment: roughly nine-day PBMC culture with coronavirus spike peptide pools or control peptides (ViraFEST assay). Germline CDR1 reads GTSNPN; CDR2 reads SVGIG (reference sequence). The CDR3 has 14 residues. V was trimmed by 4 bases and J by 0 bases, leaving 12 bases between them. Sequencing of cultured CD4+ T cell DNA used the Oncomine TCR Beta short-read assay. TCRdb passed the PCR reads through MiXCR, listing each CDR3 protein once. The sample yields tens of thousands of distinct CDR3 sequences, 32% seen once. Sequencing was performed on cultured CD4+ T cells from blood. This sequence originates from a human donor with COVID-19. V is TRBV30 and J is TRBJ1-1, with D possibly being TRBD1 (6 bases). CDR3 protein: CAWTTGHLNTEAFF. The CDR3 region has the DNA TGTGCCTGGACCACGGGACATCTGAACACTGAAGCTTTCTTT.